Reported below is one T cell receptor (beta chain). This record comes from a study of blood T cell repertoires in COVID-19. Across the study: COVID-19 samples, acute and convalescent, were from the United States, Italy and Spain. T cells, B-cell-depleted T cells, or PBMCs provided the cDNA or gDNA that served as material.

Measured with immunoSEQ multiplex PCR; TCRdb has only the in-frame clones, and not every one. This sample has about 80,000 clones, with approximately 78% found just once. Deletions cut 3 bases from V and 7 bases from J, with 9 bases between. The CDR3 has 12 amino acids. The germline gives CDR1 LGHDT, CDR2 YNNKEL (reference sequence). This receptor was taken from a woman in her 70s with acute or convalescent COVID-19. V usage is TRBV3-1 (or the pseudogene TRBV3-2) and J usage is TRBJ2-5, with D possibly matching TRBD2 (6 bases). Sequenced input: peripheral blood. CDR3 nucleotides: TGTGCCAGCAGCCATGGGGGAGGGACCCAGTACTTC. Its protein is CASSHGGGTQYF.